The present T cell receptor beta chain was sequenced within a study of radiotherapy plus CTLA-4 blockade in lung cancer. Notes on the study in general: TCR clones of tumor origin grew in blood after radiotherapy plus ipilimumab. Early blood T cell clone changes and increased post-radiation serum interferon-beta were reportedly the strongest response predictors.

The germline gives CDR1 MGHDK, CDR2 SYGVNS. CDR3 length equals 16 residues. Trimming pared 2 bases from V and 2 bases from J, leaving 15 bases between. Profiling relied on immunoSEQ multiplex PCR, and the TCRdb table lists in-frame clones only, not all of them. Of approximately 85,000 clones listed, roughly 86% are singletons. Turning to this clone: The antigen is unknown.

Specimen: peripheral blood, collected from a patient treated with radiotherapy plus ipilimumab. V is TRBV25-1 and J is TRBJ1-2; D is uncertain. This clonotype was obtained from a human donor with non-small cell lung cancer who had a partial response to radiotherapy plus ipilimumab. The CDR3 nucleotides read TGTGCCAGCAGTGAAGAATCCCGGGGAGGAAACTATGGCTACACCTTC. As protein: CASSEESRGGNYGYTF.